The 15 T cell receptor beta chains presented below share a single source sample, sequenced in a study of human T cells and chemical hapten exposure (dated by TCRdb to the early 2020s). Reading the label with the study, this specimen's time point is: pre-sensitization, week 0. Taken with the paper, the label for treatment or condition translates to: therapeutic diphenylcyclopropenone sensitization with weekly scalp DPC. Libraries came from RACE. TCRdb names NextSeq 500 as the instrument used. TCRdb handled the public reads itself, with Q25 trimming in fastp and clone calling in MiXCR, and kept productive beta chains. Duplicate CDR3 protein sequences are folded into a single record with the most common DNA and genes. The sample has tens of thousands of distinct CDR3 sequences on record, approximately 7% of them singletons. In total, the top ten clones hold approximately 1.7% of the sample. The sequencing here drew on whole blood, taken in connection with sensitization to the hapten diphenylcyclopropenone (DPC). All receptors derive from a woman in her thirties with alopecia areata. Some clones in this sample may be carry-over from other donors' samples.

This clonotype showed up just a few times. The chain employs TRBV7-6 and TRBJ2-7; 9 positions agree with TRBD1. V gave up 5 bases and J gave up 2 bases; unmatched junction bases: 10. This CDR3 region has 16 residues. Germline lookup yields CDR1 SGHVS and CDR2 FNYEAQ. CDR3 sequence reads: CASSPSAGQGTYEQYF. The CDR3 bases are TGTGCCAGCAGCCCCAGCGCGGGACAGGGTACCTACGAGCAGTACTTC.

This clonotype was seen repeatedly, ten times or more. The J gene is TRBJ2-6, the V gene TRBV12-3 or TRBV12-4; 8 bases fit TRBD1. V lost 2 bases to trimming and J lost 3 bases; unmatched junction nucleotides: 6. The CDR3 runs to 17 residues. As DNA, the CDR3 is TGTGCCAGCAGTTTAAGGCAGGGGGCTATTGGGGCCAACGTCCTGACTTTC. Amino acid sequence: CASSLRQGAIGANVLTF.

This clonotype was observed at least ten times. This CDR3 reads CASSHRLDWRGRLNTQYF. The CDR3 DNA follows: TGTGCCAGCAGCCATCGTCTCGATTGGCGGGGGAGGCTGAATACGCAGTATTTT. This chain uses TRBV7-6 with TRBJ2-3, with 7 bases fitting TRBD2. Trimming took 5 bases from V and 7 from J; bases not matched to a gene: 21. This CDR3 is built from 18 residues. Germline CDR1 SGHVS, CDR2 FNYEAQ.

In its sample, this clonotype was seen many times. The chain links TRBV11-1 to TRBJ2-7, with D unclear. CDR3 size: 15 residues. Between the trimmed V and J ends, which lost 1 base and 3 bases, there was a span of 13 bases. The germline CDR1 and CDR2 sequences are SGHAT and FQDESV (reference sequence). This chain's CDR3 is CASSLVSRTVYEQYF. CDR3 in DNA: TGTGCCAGCAGCTTAGTATCCCGAACGGTCTACGAGCAGTACTTC.

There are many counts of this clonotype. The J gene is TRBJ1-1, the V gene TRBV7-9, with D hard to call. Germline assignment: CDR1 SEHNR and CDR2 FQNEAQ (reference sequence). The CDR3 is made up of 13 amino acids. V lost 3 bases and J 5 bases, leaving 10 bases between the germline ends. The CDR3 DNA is TGTGCCAGCAGCTTTTCTTACGGAACTGAAGCTTTCTTT. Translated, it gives CASSFSYGTEAFF.

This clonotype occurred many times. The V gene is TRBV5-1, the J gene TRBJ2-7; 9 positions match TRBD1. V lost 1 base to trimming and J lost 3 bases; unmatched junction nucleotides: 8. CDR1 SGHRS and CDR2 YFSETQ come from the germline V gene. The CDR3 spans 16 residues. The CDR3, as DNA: TGCGCCAGCAGCTTGTGGGGACAGGGCCTTAACTACGAGCAGTACTTC. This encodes CASSLWGQGLNYEQYF.

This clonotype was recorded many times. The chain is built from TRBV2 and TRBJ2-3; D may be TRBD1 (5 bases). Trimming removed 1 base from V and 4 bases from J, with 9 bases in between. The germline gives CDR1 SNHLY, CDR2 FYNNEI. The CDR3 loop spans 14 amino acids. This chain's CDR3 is CASSEGRVPDTQYF. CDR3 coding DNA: TGTGCCAGCAGTGAAGGCAGGGTCCCAGATACGCAGTATTTT.

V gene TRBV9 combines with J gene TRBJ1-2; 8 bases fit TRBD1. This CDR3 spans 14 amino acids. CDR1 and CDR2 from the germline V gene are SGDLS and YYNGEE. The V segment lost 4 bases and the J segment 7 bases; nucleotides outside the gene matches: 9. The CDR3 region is CASSRAGTGVGYTF. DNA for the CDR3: TGTGCCAGCAGCAGAGCCGGGACAGGAGTTGGCTACACCTTC.

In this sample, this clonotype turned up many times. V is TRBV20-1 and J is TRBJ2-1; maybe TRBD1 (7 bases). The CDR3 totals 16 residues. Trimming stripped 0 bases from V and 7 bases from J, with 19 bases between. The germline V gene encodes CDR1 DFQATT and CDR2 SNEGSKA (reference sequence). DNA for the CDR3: TGCAGTGCTAGAGACTGGGGCGGGACAGCAAGGAATGAGCAGTTCTTC. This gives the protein CSARDWGGTARNEQFF.

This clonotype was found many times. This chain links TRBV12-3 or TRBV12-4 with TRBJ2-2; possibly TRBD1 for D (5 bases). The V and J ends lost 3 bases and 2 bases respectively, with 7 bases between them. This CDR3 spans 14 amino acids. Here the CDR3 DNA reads TGTGCCAGCAGTTTCAGGGCAAACACCGGGGAGCTGTTTTTT. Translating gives CASSFRANTGELFF.

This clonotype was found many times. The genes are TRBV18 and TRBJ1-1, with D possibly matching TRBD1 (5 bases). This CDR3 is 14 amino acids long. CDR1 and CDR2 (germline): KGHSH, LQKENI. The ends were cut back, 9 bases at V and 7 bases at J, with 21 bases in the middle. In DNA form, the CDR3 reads TGTGCCAGGTACATACCCAGGGCCGCGGATGAAGCTTTCTTT. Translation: CARYIPRAADEAFF.

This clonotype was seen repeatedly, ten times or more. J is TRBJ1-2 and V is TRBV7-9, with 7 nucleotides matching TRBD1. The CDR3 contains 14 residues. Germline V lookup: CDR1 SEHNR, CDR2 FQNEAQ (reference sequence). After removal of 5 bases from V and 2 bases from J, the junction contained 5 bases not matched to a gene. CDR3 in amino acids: CASSPRQGNYGYTF. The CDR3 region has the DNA TGTGCCAGCAGCCCGCGACAGGGAAACTATGGCTACACCTTC.

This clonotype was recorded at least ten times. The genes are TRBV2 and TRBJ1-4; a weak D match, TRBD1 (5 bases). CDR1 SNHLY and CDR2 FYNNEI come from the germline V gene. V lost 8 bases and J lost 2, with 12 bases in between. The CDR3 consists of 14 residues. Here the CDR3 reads CASLAGTTNEKLFF. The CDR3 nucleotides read TGTGCCAGCTTGGCGGGGACGACTAATGAAAAACTGTTTTTT.

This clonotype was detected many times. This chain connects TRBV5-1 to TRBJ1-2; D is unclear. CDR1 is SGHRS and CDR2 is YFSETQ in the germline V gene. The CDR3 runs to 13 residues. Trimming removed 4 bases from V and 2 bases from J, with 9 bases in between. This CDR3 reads CASSTDGNYGYTF. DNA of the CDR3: TGCGCCAGCAGCACGGACGGGAACTATGGCTACACCTTC.

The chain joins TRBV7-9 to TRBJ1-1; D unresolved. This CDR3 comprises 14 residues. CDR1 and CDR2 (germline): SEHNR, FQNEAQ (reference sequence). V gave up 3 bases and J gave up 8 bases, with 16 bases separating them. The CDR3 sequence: CASSLFSSPLEAFF. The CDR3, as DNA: TGTGCCAGCAGCTTGTTTTCGTCCCCTCTGGAAGCTTTCTTT.